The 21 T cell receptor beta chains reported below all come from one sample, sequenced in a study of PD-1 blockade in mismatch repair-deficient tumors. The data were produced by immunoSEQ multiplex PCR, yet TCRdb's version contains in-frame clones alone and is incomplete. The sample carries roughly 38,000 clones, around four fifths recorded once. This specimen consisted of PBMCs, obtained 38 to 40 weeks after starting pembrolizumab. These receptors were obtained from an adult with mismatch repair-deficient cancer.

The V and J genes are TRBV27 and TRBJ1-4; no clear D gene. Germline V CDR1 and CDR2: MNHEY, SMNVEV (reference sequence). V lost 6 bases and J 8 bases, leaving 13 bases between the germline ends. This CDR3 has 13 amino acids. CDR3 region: CASSRVRAEKLFF. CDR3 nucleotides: TGTGCCAGCAGCCGGGTGAGGGCGGAAAAACTGTTTTTT. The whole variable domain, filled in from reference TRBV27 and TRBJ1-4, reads EAQVTQNPRYLITVTGKKLTVTCSQNMNHEYMSWYRQDPGLGLRQIYYSMNVEVTDKGDVPEGYKVSRKEKRNFPLILESPSPNQTSLYFCASSRVRAEKLFFGSGTQLSVL.

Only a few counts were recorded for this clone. The CDR3 loop is CASSPRTGLAAYEQYF. The CDR3 coding sequence is TGTGCCAGCTCACCTCGCACAGGTCTGGCGGCCTACGAGCAGTACTTC. The chain is built from TRBV18 and TRBJ2-7, with a tentative D call TRBD1 (5 bases). The length of the CDR3 is 16 residues. Between the trimmed V and J ends, which lost 3 bases and 2 bases, there was a span of 17 bases. The V gene's germline CDR1 is KGHSH and CDR2 LQKENI.

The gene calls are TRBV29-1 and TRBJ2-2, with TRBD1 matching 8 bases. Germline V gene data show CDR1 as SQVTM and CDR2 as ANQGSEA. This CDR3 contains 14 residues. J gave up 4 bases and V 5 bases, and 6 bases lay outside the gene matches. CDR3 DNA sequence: TGCAGCGTTCTGGACAGGGAATCCACCGGGGAGCTGTTTTTT. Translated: CSVLDRESTGELFF.

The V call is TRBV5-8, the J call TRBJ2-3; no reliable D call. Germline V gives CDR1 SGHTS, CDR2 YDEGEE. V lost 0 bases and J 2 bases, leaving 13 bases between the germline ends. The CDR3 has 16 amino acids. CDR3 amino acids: CASSLGTQAATDTQYF. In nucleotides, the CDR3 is TGTGCCAGCAGCTTGGGTACTCAAGCTGCCACAGATACGCAGTATTTT.

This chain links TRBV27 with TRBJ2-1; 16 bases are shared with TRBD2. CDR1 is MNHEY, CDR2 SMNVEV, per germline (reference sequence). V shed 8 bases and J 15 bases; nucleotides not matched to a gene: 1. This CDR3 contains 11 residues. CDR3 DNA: TGTGCCAGCGGGACTAGCGGGAGGGGGTTCTTC. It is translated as CASGTSGRGFF.

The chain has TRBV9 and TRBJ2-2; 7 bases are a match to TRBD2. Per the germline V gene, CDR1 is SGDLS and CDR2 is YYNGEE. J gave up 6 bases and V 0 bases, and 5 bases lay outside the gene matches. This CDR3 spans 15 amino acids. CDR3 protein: CASSVGGSTAGELFF. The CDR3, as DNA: TGTGCCAGCAGCGTAGGCGGGAGTACGGCCGGGGAGCTGTTTTTT.

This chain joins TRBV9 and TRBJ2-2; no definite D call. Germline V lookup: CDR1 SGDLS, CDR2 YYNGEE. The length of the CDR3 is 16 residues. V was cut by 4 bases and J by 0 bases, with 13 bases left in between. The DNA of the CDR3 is TGTGCCAGCAGCCCCTCAAGAGAATCGAACACCGGGGAGCTGTTTTTT. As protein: CASSPSRESNTGELFF. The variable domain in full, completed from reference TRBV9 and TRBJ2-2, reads DSGVTQTPKHLITATGQRVTLRCSPRSGDLSVYWYQQSLDQGLQFLIQYYNGEERAKGNILERFSAQQFPDLHSELNLSSLELGDSALYFCASSPSRESNTGELFFGEGSRLTVL.

In DNA form, the CDR3 reads TGTGCCAGCAGCGTAGGAGTGGACGGACGGGGTGGCTACACCTTC. This translates into CASSVGVDGRGGYTF. The V and J genes are TRBV9 and TRBJ1-2; D uncertain. V was trimmed by 0 bases and J by 7 bases, leaving 16 bases between them. This CDR3 contains 15 residues. Germline CDR1 reads SGDLS; CDR2 reads YYNGEE.

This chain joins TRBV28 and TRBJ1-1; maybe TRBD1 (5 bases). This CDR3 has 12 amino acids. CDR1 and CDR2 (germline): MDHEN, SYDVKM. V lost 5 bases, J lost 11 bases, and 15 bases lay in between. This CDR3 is CASSVVGGGAFF. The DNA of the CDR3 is TGTGCCAGCAGTGTCGTCGGGGGAGGGGCTTTCTTT.

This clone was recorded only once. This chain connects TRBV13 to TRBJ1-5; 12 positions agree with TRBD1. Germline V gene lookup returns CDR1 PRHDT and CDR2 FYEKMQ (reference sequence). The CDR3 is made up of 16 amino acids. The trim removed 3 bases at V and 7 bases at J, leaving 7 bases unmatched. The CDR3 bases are TGTGCCAGCAGCTTGATGGGGACAGGGGGCTTGCAGCCCCAGCATTTT. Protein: CASSLMGTGGLQPQHF.

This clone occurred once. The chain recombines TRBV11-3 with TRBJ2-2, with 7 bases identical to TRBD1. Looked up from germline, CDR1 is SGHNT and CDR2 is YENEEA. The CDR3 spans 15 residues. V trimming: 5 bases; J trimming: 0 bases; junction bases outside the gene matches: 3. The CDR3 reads CASSRQGTNTGELFF. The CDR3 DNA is TGTGCCAGCAGCCGACAGGGTACGAACACCGGGGAGCTGTTTTTT.

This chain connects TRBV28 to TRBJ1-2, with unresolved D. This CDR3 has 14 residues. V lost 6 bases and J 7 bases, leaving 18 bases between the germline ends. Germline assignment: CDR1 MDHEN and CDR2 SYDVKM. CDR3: CASSRAPSHSGYTF. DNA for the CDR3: TGTGCCAGCAGCCGTGCCCCCTCTCACTCTGGCTACACCTTC.

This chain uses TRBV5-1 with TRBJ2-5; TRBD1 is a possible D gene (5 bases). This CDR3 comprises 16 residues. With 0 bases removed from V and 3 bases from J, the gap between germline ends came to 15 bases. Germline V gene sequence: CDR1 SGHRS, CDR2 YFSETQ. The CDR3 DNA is TGCGCCAGCAGCTTGGTGGTAGGGGCCAGGAAAGAGACCCAGTACTTC. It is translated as CASSLVVGARKETQYF.

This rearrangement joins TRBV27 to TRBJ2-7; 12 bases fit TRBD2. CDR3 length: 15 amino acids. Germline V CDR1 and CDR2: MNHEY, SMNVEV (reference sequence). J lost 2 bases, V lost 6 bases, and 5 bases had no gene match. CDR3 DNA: TGTGCCAGCAGGGCGGGACTAGCGGGTACCTACGAGCAGTACTTC. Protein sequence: CASRAGLAGTYEQYF.

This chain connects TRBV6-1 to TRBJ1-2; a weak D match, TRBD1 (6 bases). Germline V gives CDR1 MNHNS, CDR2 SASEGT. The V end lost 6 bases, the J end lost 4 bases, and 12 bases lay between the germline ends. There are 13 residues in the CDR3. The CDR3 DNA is TGTGCCAGCAGCACAACAGGGACCTATGGCTACACCTTC. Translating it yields CASSTTGTYGYTF.

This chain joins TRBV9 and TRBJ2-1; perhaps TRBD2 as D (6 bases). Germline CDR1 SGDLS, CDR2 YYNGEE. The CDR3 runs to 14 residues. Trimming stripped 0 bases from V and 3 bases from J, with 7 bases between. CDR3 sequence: CASSVAEGYNEQFF. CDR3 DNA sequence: TGTGCCAGCAGCGTAGCGGAGGGCTACAATGAGCAGTTCTTC.

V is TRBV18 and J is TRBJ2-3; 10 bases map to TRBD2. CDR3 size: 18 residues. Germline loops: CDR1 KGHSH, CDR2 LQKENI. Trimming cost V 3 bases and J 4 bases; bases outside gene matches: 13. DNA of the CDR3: TGTGCCAGCTCACCCGTCGAAGGGCTAGCGGGAGATGCAGATACGCAGTATTTT. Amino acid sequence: CASSPVEGLAGDADTQYF. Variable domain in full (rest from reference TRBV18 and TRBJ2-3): NAGVMQNPRHLVRRRGQEARLRCSPMKGHSHVYWYRQLPEEGLKFMVYLQKENIIDESGMPKERFSAEFPKEGPSILRIQQVVRGDSAAYFCASSPVEGLAGDADTQYFGPGTRLTVL.

Written as DNA, the CDR3 is TGTGCCAGCAGTTACCACAGGCCCAGCTATGGCTACACCTTC. This gives the protein CASSYHRPSYGYTF. The chain has TRBV6-5 and TRBJ1-2; tentative D call: TRBD1 (5 bases). Per the germline V gene, CDR1 is MNHEY and CDR2 is SVGAGI. The CDR3 consists of 14 residues. Trimming removed 2 bases at V and 4 bases at J, with 11 bases between.

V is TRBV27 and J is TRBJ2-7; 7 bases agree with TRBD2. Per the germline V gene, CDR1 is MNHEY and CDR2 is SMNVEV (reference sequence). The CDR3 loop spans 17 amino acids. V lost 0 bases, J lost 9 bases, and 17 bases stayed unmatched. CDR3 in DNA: TGTGCCAGCAGTTTATCGAGGGCGGGAGACGACCCGGGAGGGCAGTACTTC. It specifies CASSLSRAGDDPGGQYF.

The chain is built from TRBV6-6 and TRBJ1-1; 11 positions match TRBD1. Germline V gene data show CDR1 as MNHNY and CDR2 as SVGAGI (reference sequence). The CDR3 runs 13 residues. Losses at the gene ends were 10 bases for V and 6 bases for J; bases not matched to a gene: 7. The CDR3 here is CATTGQGGAEAFF. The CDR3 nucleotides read TGTGCCACCACGGGACAGGGGGGGGCTGAAGCTTTCTTT.

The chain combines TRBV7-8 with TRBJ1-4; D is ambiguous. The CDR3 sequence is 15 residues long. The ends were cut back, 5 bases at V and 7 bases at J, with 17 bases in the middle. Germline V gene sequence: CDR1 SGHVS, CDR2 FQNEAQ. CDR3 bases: TGTGCCAGCAGCCCCCGACCAGAATCGGGTGAAAAACTGTTTTTT. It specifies CASSPRPESGEKLFF.